Presented here are 2 T cell receptor beta chains from one specimen sequenced in a study of T cell repertoires in cytomegalovirus infection. TCRdb re-called the reads with MiXCR, one entry per CDR3 protein. The sample has about 150,000 distinct CDR3 sequences, approximately 17% seen once. Material for sequencing was CD8+ T cells from PBMCs. These receptors all come from a human donor in good health (CMV status not recorded). Some clones in this sample may be carry-over from other donors' samples.

This clonotype was recorded a few times. The genes are TRBV7-2 and TRBJ2-1; D is unclear. The germline CDR1 and CDR2 sequences are SGHTA and FQGNSA. The V and J ends lost 3 bases and 8 bases respectively, with 14 bases between them. This CDR3 region has 14 residues. The CDR3 here is CASSLRRTLDEQFF. CDR3 DNA sequence: TGTGCCAGCAGCTTGAGAAGGACCCTCGATGAGCAGTTCTTC.

The chain employs TRBV6-2 or TRBV6-3 and TRBJ1-6, with no clear D. This CDR3 region has 16 residues. From germline, CDR1 is MNHEY and CDR2 SVGEGT. Trimming removed 0 bases at V and 6 bases at J, with 12 bases between. The DNA for the CDR3 is TGTGCCAGCAGTTACTCGCGTCAGACGGCTAATTCACCCCTCCACTTT. Its translation is CASSYSRQTANSPLHF.